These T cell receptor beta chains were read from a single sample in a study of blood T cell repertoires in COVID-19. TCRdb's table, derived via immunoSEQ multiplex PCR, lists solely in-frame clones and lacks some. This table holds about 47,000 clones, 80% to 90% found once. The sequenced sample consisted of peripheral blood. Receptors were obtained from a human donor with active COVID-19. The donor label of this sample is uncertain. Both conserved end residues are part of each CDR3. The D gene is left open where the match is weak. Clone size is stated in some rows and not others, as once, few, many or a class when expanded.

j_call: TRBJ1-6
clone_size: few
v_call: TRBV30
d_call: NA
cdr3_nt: TGTGCCTGGAGTACGGGGAGGAATTCACCCCTCCACTTT
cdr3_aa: CAWSTGRNSPLHF

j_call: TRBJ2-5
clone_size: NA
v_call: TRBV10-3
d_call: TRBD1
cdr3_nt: TGTGCCATCAGTCCCGGGACAGGAGAGACCCAGTACTTC
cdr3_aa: CAISPGTGETQYF

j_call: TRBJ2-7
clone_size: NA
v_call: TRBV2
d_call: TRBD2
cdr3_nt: TGTGCCAGCAGTCCCGCCCGCCTGCTAGCGGGAGTGGGCGAGCAGTACTTC
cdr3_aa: CASSPARLLAGVGEQYF

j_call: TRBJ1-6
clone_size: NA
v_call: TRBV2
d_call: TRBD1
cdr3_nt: TGTGCCAGCAGCCCGAATCGACAGGGGAATTCACCCCTCCACTTT
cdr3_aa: CASSPNRQGNSPLHF

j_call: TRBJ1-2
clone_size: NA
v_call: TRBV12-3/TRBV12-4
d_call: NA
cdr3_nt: TGTGCCAGCAGTGATGACAGCTATGGCTACACCTTC
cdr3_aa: CASSDDSYGYTF

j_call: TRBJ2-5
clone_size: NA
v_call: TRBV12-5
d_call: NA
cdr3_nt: TGTGCTAGTGGACCCAGCACGGGGGTTGAGACCCAGTACTTC
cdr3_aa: CASGPSTGVETQYF

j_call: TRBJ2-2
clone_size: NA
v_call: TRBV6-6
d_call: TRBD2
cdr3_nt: TGTGCCAGCAGTCGCGGACTAGCGGGAGGTGGTCTTGACACCGGGGAGCTGTTTTTT
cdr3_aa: CASSRGLAGGGLDTGELFF

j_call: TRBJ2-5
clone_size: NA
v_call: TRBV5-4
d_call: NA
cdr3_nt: TGTGCCAGCAGCTTGGCGGGTGGGGAGACCCAGTACTTC
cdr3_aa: CASSLAGGETQYF

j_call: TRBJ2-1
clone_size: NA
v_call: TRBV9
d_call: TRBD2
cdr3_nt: TGTGCCAGCAGCGTCAGCGGGAATTCCTACAATGAGCAGTTCTTC
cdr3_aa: CASSVSGNSYNEQFF

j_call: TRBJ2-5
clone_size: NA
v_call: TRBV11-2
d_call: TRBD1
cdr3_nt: TGTGCCAGCAGCCCGCCGGGACAGGGAGAGACCCAGTACTTC
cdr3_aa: CASSPPGQGETQYF

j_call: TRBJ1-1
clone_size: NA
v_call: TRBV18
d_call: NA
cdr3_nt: TGTGCCAGCTCACCCTCCAGGCTGAACACTGAAGCTTTCTTT
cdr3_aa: CASSPSRLNTEAFF

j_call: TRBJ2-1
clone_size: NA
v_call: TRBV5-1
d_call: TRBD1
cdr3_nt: TGCGCCAGCAGATCGACAGGGGGCGCTTTCGATGAGCAGTTCTTC
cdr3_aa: CASRSTGGAFDEQFF

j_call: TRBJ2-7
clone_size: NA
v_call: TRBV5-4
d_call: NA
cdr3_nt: TGTGCCAGCAGCTTGGCCCTCGTTGGCGGAACTCCTAACGAGCAGTACTTC
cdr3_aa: CASSLALVGGTPNEQYF

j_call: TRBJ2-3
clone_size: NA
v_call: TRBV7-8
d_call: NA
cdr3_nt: TGTGCCAGCAGCCTAGGCCTCCGGGGGACAGATACGCAGTATTTT
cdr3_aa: CASSLGLRGTDTQYF

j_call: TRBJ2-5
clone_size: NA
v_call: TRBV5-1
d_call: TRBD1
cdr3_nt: TGCGCCAGCAGCTCGACAGGGCAAGGGACCCAGTACTTC
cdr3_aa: CASSSTGQGTQYF

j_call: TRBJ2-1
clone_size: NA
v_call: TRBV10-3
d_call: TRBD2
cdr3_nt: TGTGCCATCAGTGAGTCGAACCTCTCCGGGGGGGAGCAGTTCTTC
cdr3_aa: CAISESNLSGGEQFF

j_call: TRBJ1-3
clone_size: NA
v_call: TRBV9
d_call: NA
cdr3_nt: TGTGCCAGCTCTCAGGGTTCTGGAAACACCATATATTTT
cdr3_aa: CASSQGSGNTIYF

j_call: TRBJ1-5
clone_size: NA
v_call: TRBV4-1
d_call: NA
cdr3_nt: TGCGCCAGCAGCCAAGTAAGGATGAGACAGCTTAATCAGCCCCAGCATTTT
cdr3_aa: CASSQVRMRQLNQPQHF